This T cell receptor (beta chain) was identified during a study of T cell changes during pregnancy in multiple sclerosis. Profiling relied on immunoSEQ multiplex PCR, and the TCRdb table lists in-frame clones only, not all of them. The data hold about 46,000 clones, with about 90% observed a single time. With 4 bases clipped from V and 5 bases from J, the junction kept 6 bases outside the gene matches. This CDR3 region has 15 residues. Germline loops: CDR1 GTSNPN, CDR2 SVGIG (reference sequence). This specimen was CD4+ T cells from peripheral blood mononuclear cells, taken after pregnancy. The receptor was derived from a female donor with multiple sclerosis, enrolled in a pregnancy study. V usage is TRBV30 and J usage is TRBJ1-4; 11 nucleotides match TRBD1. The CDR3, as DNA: TGTGCCTGGACAGGACAGGGGGCGGAAAATGAAAAACTGTTTTTT. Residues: CAWTGQGAENEKLFF.